What follows are 16 T cell receptor beta chains derived from one specimen sequenced in a study of T cells after yellow fever vaccination. TCRdb processed the 5' RACE reads anew with MiXCR; each CDR3 protein has one entry. The sample lists over 110,000 distinct CDR3 sequences, approximately 7.7% occurring once. The sample was CD4+ T cells sorted from PBMCs, taken 5 days after the yellow fever booster vaccination. The receptors here all came from a man younger than 40 who received the YFV17D yellow fever vaccine.

This clonotype has a count of ten or more. The chain uses TRBV14 and TRBJ2-1; D unclear. V was clipped by 3 bases and J by 4 bases, with 4 bases between them. There are 12 residues in the CDR3. The V gene's germline CDR1 is SGHDN and CDR2 FVKESK. CDR3 protein: CASSHYYNEQFF. CDR3 coding DNA: TGTGCCAGCAGCCACTATTACAATGAGCAGTTCTTC.

This clonotype appeared many times. The chain uses TRBV7-9 and TRBJ2-2, with TRBD1 identical over 7 bases. Germline CDR1 is SEHNR and CDR2 is FQNEAQ (reference sequence). The CDR3 totals 15 residues. Trimming at V came to 11 bases and at J to 2 bases, leaving 11 bases not matched to a gene. CDR3 coding DNA: TGTGCCTGGCGGACTGGGGACAGCAACACCGGGGAGCTGTTTTTT. Translating it yields CAWRTGDSNTGELFF.

This clonotype was seen at least ten times. V and J are TRBV28 and TRBJ2-7; D gene ambiguous. Deletions cut 3 bases from V and 6 bases from J, with 15 bases between. The CDR3 covers 14 residues. The germline gives CDR1 MDHEN, CDR2 SYDVKM. CDR3 nucleotides: TGTGCCAGCAGTTTGGGTCGCAGCCGCGGCGAGCAGTACTTC. Amino acids: CASSLGRSRGEQYF.

This clonotype appeared many times. V gene TRBV29-1 combines with J gene TRBJ2-7; D is perhaps TRBD1 or TRBD2 (5 bases each). This CDR3 is built from 13 residues. CDR1 and CDR2 from the germline V gene are SQVTM and ANQGSEA. V dropped 6 bases and J dropped 3 bases, with 15 bases sitting between them. This chain's CDR3 is CSVPGRYIYEQYF. The CDR3 DNA follows: TGCAGCGTACCGGGACGTTACATCTACGAGCAGTACTTC.

This clonotype was detected many times. One end of the junction varies from germline; a read error may be responsible. The CDR3 bases are TGTGCCAGCAGTGCCCCCCGGACAGGGGCATTCCGTATCTCTTTT. This codes for CASSAPRTGAFRISF. The chain is built from TRBV28 and TRBJ1-4; 9 bases are a match to TRBD1. Per germline, CDR1 MDHEN and CDR2 SYDVKM. This CDR3 is built from 15 residues.

The chain carries TRBV3-1 and TRBJ2-1, with D perhaps TRBD1 (5 bases). Between the trimmed V and J ends, which lost 6 bases and 4 bases, there was a span of 7 bases. Germline V gene sequence: CDR1 LGHDT, CDR2 YNNKEL (reference sequence). There are 12 residues in the CDR3. The CDR3 protein is CASRDTYNEQFF. For the CDR3, the DNA is TGTGCCAGCAGGGACACGTACAATGAGCAGTTCTTC.

This clonotype was detected many times. In DNA form, the CDR3 reads TGCGCCAGCAGCTTCTCGGAGCGAGATACGCAGTATTTT. Amino acids: CASSFSERDTQYF. The rearrangement links TRBV4-3 to TRBJ2-3; D gene uncertain. CDR3 length: 13 residues. The germline CDR1 and CDR2 sequences are LGHNA and YSLEER. V lost 5 bases, J lost 5 bases, and 11 bases lay in between.

This clonotype was detected ten times or more. The chain is built from TRBV20-1 and TRBJ2-5; D might be TRBD2 (6 bases). V lost 3 bases, J lost 5 bases, and 13 bases lay in between. CDR3 length: 13 residues. The V gene's germline CDR1 is DFQATT and CDR2 SNEGSKA (reference sequence). CDR3 DNA: TGCAGTGCTAGGGTTGGCGGGACTGAGACCCAGTACTTC. This sequence encodes CSARVGGTETQYF.

The genes are TRBV5-1 and TRBJ2-7; tentatively, D is TRBD1 (5 bases). The V gene lost 0 bases and the J gene lost 3 bases, with 7 bases spanning the gap. The CDR3 sequence is 13 residues long. Germline V gene lookup returns CDR1 SGHRS and CDR2 YFSETQ. The CDR3 reads CASSLGQHYEQYF. CDR3 DNA sequence: TGCGCCAGCAGCTTGGGACAGCACTACGAGCAGTACTTC.

This clonotype has ten or more counts. The genes are TRBV4-3 and TRBJ2-3; D ambiguous. Germline lookup yields CDR1 LGHNA and CDR2 YSLEER. The CDR3 spans 16 residues. Trimming shortened V by 0 bases and J by 0 bases, and 10 bases separated the two germline ends. The CDR3 spells CASSQERALSTDTQYF. The DNA of the CDR3 is TGCGCCAGCAGCCAAGAAAGGGCCCTTAGCACAGATACGCAGTATTTT.

This clonotype was seen ten or more times. The chain carries TRBV19 and TRBJ2-5, with D possibly matching TRBD1 (5 bases). The V gene's germline CDR1 is LNHDA and CDR2 SQIVND (reference sequence). The CDR3 consists of 13 residues. V was shortened by 9 bases and J by 2 bases, with 13 bases between the two germline ends. CDR3 sequence reads: CASTSDSQETQYF. The CDR3 nucleotides read TGTGCCAGCACCAGTGACAGTCAAGAGACCCAGTACTTC.

Regarding this clonotype: This could be a read error, since a much larger clone is one nucleotide away. The gene calls are TRBV7-2 and TRBJ2-4; D is unclear. The CDR3 has 14 amino acids. The germline V gene encodes CDR1 SGHTA and CDR2 FQGNSA. With 3 bases removed from V and 5 bases from J, the gap between germline ends came to 11 bases. The CDR3 loop is CASSFGNIENIQYF. In DNA, the CDR3 is TGTGCCAGCAGCTTTGGGAATATAGAAAACATTCAGTACTTC.

This clonotype has a count of ten or more. The gene calls are TRBV25-1 and TRBJ1-3, with TRBD1 identical over 7 bases. V was clipped by 6 bases and J by 8 bases; unmatched bases: 10. The CDR3 sequence is 14 residues long. Germline V gene sequence: CDR1 MGHDK, CDR2 SYGVNS. In DNA, the CDR3 is TGTGCCAGCAGACCCGACAGGGACGGATACACCATATATTTT. Its translation is CASRPDRDGYTIYF. Based on the CDR3 plus reference TRBV25-1 and TRBJ1-3, the full variable domain is EADIYQTPRYLVIGTGKKITLECSQTMGHDKMYWYQQDPGMELHLIHYSYGVNSTEKGDLSSESTVSRIRTEHFPLTLESARPSHTSQYLCASRPDRDGYTIYFGEGSWLTVV.

This clonotype has more than one count but fewer than ten. The chain combines TRBV5-6 with TRBJ2-1; unclear D gene. Between the trimmed V and J ends, which lost 2 bases and 6 bases, there was a span of 6 bases. Germline loops: CDR1 SGHDT, CDR2 YYEEEE. The CDR3 runs 12 residues. The CDR3 nucleotides read TGTGCCAGCAGCTTTTCCGCCAATGAGCAGTTCTTC. Translating it yields CASSFSANEQFF.

This clonotype was recorded many times. The chain is built from TRBV7-2 and TRBJ2-1; either TRBD1 or TRBD2 may fit D (6 bases each). The germline V gene encodes CDR1 SGHTA and CDR2 FQGNSA. V shed 5 bases and J shed 9 bases, with 20 bases lying between them. This CDR3 spans 15 amino acids. In DNA, the CDR3 is TGTGCCAGCAGCAAAGGGGGGTCCCCCGGAGGTGAGCAGTTCTTC. It is translated as CASSKGGSPGGEQFF. The variable domain in full, with the rest retrieved from reference TRBV7-2 and TRBJ2-1, is GAGVSQSPSNKVTEKGKDVELRCDPISGHTALYWYRQSLGQGLEFLIYFQGNSAPDKSGLPSDRFSAERTGGSVSTLTIQRTQQEDSAVYLCASSKGGSPGGEQFFGPGTRLTVL.

At least ten counts were recorded for this clonotype. The CDR3: CASRRTGGYNEQYF. The CDR3 bases are TGTGCCAGCAGAAGGACAGGGGGCTATAACGAGCAGTACTTC. This chain links TRBV28 with TRBJ2-7; 11 bases are shared with TRBD1. Germline CDR1 is MDHEN and CDR2 is SYDVKM. Trimming removed 6 bases from V and 5 bases from J; junction bases left unmatched: 6. The CDR3 runs to 14 residues.